This TCR beta chain was identified during a study of blood T cells in healthy people across ages. Whole-study findings and limits: Roughly linear age-related decline in beta diversity appeared, significant by age 40.

Sample donors were healthy Caucasian individuals that came from Russia, aged 6 to 90. A second PCR of about 7 to 12 cycles used a sample-barcoded 5' primer and a J-beta primer mix. A single record per CDR3 protein comes from TCRdb applying MiXCR to the 5' RACE reads. Of around 900,000 distinct CDR3 sequences detected, roughly 51% appear once; the ten largest clones hold about a fifth. Germline loops: CDR1 KGHSH, CDR2 LQKENI. After removal of 2 bases from V and 7 bases from J, the junction contained 5 bases not matched to a gene. The CDR3 totals 14 residues. Of note for this clonotype: No antigen is known for it.

The rearrangement uses TRBV18 and TRBJ2-1, with 7 bases that match TRBD1. Material for sequencing was blood. The receptor was derived from a woman aged 55-69 years in good health. This CDR3 is CASSPKTGRNEQFF. As DNA, the CDR3 is TGTGCCAGCTCACCAAAGACAGGGAGAAATGAGCAGTTCTTC.